A selection of T cell receptor beta chains follows, all from one sample in a study of radiotherapy plus CTLA-4 blockade in lung cancer. Libraries were prepared by immunoSEQ multiplex PCR; TCRdb keeps only in-frame clonotypes and omits some of them. The sample holds 40,000 or so clones, approximately 70% seen once. The specimen comprised peripheral blood, sampled from a patient treated with radiotherapy plus ipilimumab. The source is a human donor with non-small cell lung cancer who had stable disease on radiotherapy plus ipilimumab. The CDR3 runs from the conserved cysteine through the conserved F or W.

J gene: TRBJ1-2; V gene: TRBV6-5; CDR3 length: 14; CDR3 protein: CASSTTGRPGGYTF
J gene: TRBJ1-1; V gene: TRBV14; CDR3 length: 13; CDR3 protein: CASSHIRRDQAFF
J gene: TRBJ2-5; V gene: TRBV6-5; CDR3 length: 14; CDR3 protein: CASSYSYRTGTQYF
J gene: TRBJ1-5; V gene: TRBV7-2; CDR3 length: 19; CDR3 protein: CASSQGQGGTLGNNQPQHF
J gene: TRBJ2-6; V gene: TRBV30; CDR3 length: 14; CDR3 protein: CAWSGGNWANVLTF
J gene: TRBJ1-1; V gene: TRBV18; CDR3 length: 15; CDR3 protein: CASTAGQVGGTEAFF
J gene: TRBJ2-7; V gene: TRBV4-3; CDR3 length: 14; CDR3 protein: CASSQYGGTYEQYF
J gene: TRBJ1-5; V gene: TRBV27; CDR3 length: 14; CDR3 protein: CASSRRTGDQPQHF
J gene: TRBJ1-5; V gene: TRBV5-5; CDR3 length: 14; CDR3 protein: CASSKGQGFQPQHF
J gene: TRBJ2-7; V gene: TRBV5-4; CDR3 length: 15; CDR3 protein: CASSPGLRDQGEQYF
J gene: TRBJ2-7; V gene: TRBV30; CDR3 length: 13; CDR3 protein: CAWSPPGSYEQYF
J gene: TRBJ1-5; V gene: TRBV5-8; CDR3 length: 15; CDR3 protein: CASSFRQGIGQPQHF
J gene: TRBJ2-5; V gene: TRBV30; CDR3 length: 14; CDR3 protein: CAWSLWAGQETQYF
J gene: TRBJ2-7; V gene: TRBV6-1; CDR3 length: 13; CDR3 protein: CASSPDRGYEQYF
J gene: TRBJ2-4; V gene: TRBV5-4; CDR3 length: 17; CDR3 protein: CASSLAFSGGAKNIQYF
J gene: TRBJ1-6; V gene: TRBV13; CDR3 length: 14; CDR3 protein: CASSQGQGDSPLHF
J gene: TRBJ2-7; V gene: TRBV6-6; CDR3 length: 14; CDR3 protein: CASRSSGGTYEQYF
J gene: TRBJ2-3; V gene: TRBV5-6; CDR3 length: 15; CDR3 protein: CASSLVAGGADTQYF
J gene: TRBJ2-1; V gene: TRBV12-5; CDR3 length: 16; CDR3 protein: CASGLGSGAAYNEQFF
J gene: TRBJ2-7; V gene: TRBV6-5; CDR3 length: 13; CDR3 protein: CASSYPSTGEQYF
J gene: TRBJ2-5; V gene: TRBV5-4; CDR3 length: 13; CDR3 protein: CASSLGQQETQYF
J gene: TRBJ1-2; V gene: TRBV13; CDR3 length: 17; CDR3 protein: CASSLGTGGIGDYGYTF
J gene: TRBJ1-6; V gene: TRBV6-1; CDR3 length: 14; CDR3 protein: CASSIGTGGSPLHF
J gene: TRBJ1-2; V gene: TRBV6-5; CDR3 length: 15; CDR3 protein: CASSRYQTGRLGYTF
J gene: TRBJ1-1; V gene: TRBV6-1; CDR3 length: 14; CDR3 protein: CASIQGDRLARAFF
J gene: TRBJ2-5; V gene: TRBV5-1; CDR3 length: 14; CDR3 protein: CASSLDGQGETQYF
J gene: TRBJ2-7; V gene: TRBV7-9; CDR3 length: 15; CDR3 protein: CASSLEGTLVGEQYF
J gene: TRBJ1-4; V gene: TRBV5-1; CDR3 length: 15; CDR3 protein: CASSWGGQGAEKLFF
J gene: TRBJ1-5; V gene: TRBV5-1; CDR3 length: 14; CDR3 protein: CASSRTGSTEPQHF
J gene: TRBJ1-2; V gene: TRBV14; CDR3 length: 13; CDR3 protein: CASSQQDTRGYTF
J gene: TRBJ2-3; V gene: TRBV7-2; CDR3 length: 18; CDR3 protein: CASSLGRRDRVLTDTQYF
J gene: TRBJ1-5; V gene: TRBV10-3; CDR3 length: 13; CDR3 protein: CAISADRDQPQHF
J gene: TRBJ2-7; V gene: TRBV10-2; CDR3 length: 13; CDR3 protein: CASSDGGSYEQYF
J gene: TRBJ1-2; V gene: TRBV2; CDR3 length: 14; CDR3 protein: CAMSGQGMAYGYTF
J gene: TRBJ1-5; V gene: TRBV6-5; CDR3 length: 13; CDR3 protein: CAGTFSHNQPQHF
J gene: TRBJ2-1; V gene: TRBV9; CDR3 length: 14; CDR3 protein: CASTAGGAHNEQFF
J gene: TRBJ1-5; V gene: TRBV7-2; CDR3 length: 14; CDR3 protein: CASSMRTGNQPQHF
J gene: TRBJ2-5; V gene: TRBV7-2; CDR3 length: 15; CDR3 protein: CASSPSTGSGETQYF
J gene: TRBJ1-5; V gene: TRBV18; CDR3 length: 13; CDR3 protein: CASSLGEDQPQHF
J gene: TRBJ2-2; V gene: TRBV4-3; CDR3 length: 17; CDR3 protein: CASSQDRYSQGTGELFF
J gene: TRBJ2-5; V gene: TRBV11-2; CDR3 length: 15; CDR3 protein: CASSSTTGSAGTQYF
J gene: TRBJ1-6; V gene: TRBV7-9; CDR3 length: 15; CDR3 protein: CASSGQISLDSPLHF
J gene: TRBJ2-2; V gene: TRBV10-1; CDR3 length: 16; CDR3 protein: CASSQIAGANTGELFF
J gene: TRBJ2-1; V gene: TRBV27; CDR3 length: 15; CDR3 protein: CASGGTSSSYNEQFF
J gene: TRBJ2-5; V gene: TRBV15; CDR3 length: 16; CDR3 protein: CATSTFSGGLQETQYF
J gene: TRBJ1-6; V gene: TRBV7-8; CDR3 length: 17; CDR3 protein: CASSLGGGKAYNSPLHF
J gene: TRBJ1-1; V gene: TRBV18; CDR3 length: 16; CDR3 protein: CASSPSLVGGNTEAFF
J gene: TRBJ1-1; V gene: TRBV11-2; CDR3 length: 14; CDR3 protein: CASSLGQGLAEAFF
J gene: TRBJ2-7; V gene: TRBV11-2; CDR3 length: 15; CDR3 protein: CASSSGGTGYHEQYF
J gene: TRBJ1-6; V gene: TRBV5-4; CDR3 length: 15; CDR3 protein: CASSRKQGSNSPLHF
J gene: TRBJ2-2; V gene: TRBV11-1; CDR3 length: 13; CDR3 protein: CASSLAGAGELFF
J gene: TRBJ1-2; V gene: TRBV28; CDR3 length: 10; CDR3 protein: CASSRYGYTF
J gene: TRBJ2-1; V gene: TRBV27; CDR3 length: 18; CDR3 protein: CASSSRTSGVGGYNEQFF
J gene: TRBJ1-5; V gene: TRBV21-1; CDR3 length: 18; CDR3 protein: CASPSKASTGHSNQPQHF
J gene: TRBJ2-3; V gene: TRBV10-3; CDR3 length: 16; CDR3 protein: CAISDPGLTSTDTQYF
J gene: TRBJ1-1; V gene: TRBV7-9; CDR3 length: 12; CDR3 protein: CASRGRDTEAFF
J gene: TRBJ2-5; V gene: TRBV5-1; CDR3 length: 15; CDR3 protein: CASSLGRSVQETQYF
J gene: TRBJ2-3; V gene: TRBV7-6; CDR3 length: 13; CDR3 protein: CASSLNPTDTQYF